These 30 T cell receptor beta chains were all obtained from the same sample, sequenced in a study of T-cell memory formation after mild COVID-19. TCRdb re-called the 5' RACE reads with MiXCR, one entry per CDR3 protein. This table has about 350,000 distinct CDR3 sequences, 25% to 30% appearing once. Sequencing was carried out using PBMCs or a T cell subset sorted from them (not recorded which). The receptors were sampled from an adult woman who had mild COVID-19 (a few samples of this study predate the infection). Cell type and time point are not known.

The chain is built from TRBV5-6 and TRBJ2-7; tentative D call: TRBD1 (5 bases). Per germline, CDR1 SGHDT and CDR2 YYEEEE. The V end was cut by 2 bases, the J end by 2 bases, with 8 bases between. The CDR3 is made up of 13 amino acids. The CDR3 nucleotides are TGTGCCAGCAGCTTAAGGGGCGCCTACGAGCAGTACTTC. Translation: CASSLRGAYEQYF. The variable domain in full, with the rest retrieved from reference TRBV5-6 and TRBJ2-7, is DAGVTQSPTHLIKTRGQQVTLRCSPKSGHDTVSWYQQALGQGPQFIFQYYEEEERQRGNFPDRFSGHQFPNYSSELNVNALLLGDSALYLCASSLRGAYEQYFGPGTRLTVT.

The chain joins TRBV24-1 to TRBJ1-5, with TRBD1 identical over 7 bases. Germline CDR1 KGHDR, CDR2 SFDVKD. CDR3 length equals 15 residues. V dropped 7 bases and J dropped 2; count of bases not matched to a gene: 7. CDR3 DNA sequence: TGTGCCACCAGCGAGGGGGCGGTGGGCAATCAGCCCCAGCATTTT. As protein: CATSEGAVGNQPQHF.

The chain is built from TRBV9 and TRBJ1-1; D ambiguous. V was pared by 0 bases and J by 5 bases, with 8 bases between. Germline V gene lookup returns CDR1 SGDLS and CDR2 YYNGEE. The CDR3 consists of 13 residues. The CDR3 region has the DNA TGTGCCAGCAGCGTAGGCGGGATAACTGAAGCTTTCTTT. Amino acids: CASSVGGITEAFF.

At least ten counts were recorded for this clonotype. The CDR3 region is CASSLGRGAYNEQFF. The CDR3 DNA is TGCGCCAGCAGCTTGGGAAGGGGTGCCTACAATGAGCAGTTCTTC. The chain combines TRBV5-1 with TRBJ2-1; TRBD1 is a possible D gene (5 bases). CDR3 size: 15 residues. CDR1 SGHRS and CDR2 YFSETQ come from the germline V gene. V was clipped by 0 bases and J by 2 bases, with 9 bases between them.

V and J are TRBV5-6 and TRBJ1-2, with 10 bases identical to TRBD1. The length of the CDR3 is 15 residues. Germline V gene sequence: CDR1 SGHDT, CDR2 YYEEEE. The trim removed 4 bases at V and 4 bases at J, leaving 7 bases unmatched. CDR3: CASSATRDRGYGYTF. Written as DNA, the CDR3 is TGTGCCAGCAGCGCCACCCGGGACAGGGGCTATGGCTACACCTTC. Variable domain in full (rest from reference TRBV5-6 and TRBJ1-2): DAGVTQSPTHLIKTRGQQVTLRCSPKSGHDTVSWYQQALGQGPQFIFQYYEEEERQRGNFPDRFSGHQFPNYSSELNVNALLLGDSALYLCASSATRDRGYGYTFGSGTRLTVV.

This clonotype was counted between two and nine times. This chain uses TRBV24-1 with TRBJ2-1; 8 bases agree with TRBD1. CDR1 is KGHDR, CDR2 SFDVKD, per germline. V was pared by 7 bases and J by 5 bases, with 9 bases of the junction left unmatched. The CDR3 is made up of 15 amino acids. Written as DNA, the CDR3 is TGTGCCACCAGCCTGACAGGGGATTCGAACAATGAGCAGTTCTTC. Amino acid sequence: CATSLTGDSNNEQFF.

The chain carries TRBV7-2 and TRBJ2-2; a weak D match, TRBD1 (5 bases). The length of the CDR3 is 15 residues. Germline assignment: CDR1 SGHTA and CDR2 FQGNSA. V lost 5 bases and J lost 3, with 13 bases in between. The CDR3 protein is CASSDRQTDTGELFF. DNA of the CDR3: TGTGCCAGCAGCGACCGCCAGACAGACACCGGGGAGCTGTTTTTT.

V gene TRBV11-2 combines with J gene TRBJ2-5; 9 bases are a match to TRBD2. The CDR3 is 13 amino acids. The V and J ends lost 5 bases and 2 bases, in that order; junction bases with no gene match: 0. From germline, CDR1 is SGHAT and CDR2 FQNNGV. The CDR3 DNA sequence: TGTGCCAGCAGCGGACTAGCGCAAGAGACCCAGTACTTC. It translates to CASSGLAQETQYF.

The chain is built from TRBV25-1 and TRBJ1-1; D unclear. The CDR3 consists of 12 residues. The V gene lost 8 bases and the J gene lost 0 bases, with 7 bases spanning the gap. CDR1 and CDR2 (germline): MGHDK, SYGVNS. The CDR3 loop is CASQTLNTEAFF. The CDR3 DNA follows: TGTGCCAGCCAGACACTGAACACTGAAGCTTTCTTT.

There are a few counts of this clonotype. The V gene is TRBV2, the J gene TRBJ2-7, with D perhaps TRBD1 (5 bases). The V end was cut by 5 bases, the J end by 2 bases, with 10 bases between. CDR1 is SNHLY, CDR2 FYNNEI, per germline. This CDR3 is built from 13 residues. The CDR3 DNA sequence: TGTGCCAGCAGTCGGACACTCGCCTACGAGCAGTACTTC. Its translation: CASSRTLAYEQYF.

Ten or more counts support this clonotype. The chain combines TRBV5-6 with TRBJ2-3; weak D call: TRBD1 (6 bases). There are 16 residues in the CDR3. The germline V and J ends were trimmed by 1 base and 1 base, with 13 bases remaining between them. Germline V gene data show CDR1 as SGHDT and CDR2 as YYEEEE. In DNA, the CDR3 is TGTGCCAGCAGCTTGACAGGGAGTATTGGCACAGATACGCAGTATTTT. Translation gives CASSLTGSIGTDTQYF. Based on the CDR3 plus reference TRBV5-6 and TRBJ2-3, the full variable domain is DAGVTQSPTHLIKTRGQQVTLRCSPKSGHDTVSWYQQALGQGPQFIFQYYEEEERQRGNFPDRFSGHQFPNYSSELNVNALLLGDSALYLCASSLTGSIGTDTQYFGPGTRLTVL.

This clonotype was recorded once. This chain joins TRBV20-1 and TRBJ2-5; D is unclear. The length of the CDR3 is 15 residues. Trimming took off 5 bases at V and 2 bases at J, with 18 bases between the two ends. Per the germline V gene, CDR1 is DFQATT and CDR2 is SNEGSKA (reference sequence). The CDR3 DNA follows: TGCAGTGCTCTCCGCCCTGTAGCAGAACAAGAGACCCAGTACTTC. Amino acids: CSALRPVAEQETQYF.

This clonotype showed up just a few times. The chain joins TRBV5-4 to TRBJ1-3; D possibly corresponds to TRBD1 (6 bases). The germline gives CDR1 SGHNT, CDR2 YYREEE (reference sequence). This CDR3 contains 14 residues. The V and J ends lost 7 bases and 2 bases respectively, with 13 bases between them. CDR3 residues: CASSMGGPGNTIYF. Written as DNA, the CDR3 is TGTGCCAGCTCAATGGGGGGGCCTGGAAACACCATATATTTT.

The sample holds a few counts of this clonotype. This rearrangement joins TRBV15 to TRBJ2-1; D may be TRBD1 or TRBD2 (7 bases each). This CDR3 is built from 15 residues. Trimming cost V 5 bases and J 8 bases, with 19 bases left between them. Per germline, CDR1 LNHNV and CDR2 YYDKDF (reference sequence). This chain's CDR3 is CATSFRQGGPDEQFF. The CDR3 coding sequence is TGTGCCACCAGCTTTCGGCAGGGGGGGCCGGATGAGCAGTTCTTC.

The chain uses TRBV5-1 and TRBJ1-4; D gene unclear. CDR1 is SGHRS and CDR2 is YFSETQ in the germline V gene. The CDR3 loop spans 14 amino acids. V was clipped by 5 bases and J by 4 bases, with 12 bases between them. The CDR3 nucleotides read TGCGCCAGCAGAACCTCGAGTGGTAATGAAAAACTGTTTTTT. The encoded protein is CASRTSSGNEKLFF.

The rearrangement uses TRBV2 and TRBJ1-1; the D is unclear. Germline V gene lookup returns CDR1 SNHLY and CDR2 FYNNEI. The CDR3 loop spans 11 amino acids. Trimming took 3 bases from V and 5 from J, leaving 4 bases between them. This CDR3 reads CASSDLTEAFF. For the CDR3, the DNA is TGTGCCAGCAGTGACCTGACTGAAGCTTTCTTT.

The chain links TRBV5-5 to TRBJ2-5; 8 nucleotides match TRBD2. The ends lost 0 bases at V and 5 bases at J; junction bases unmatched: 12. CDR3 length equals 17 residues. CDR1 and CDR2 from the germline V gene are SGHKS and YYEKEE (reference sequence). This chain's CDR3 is CASSLGLAGNLRETQYF. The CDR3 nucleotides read TGTGCCAGCAGCTTGGGGCTAGCGGGTAATCTCCGGGAGACCCAGTACTTC. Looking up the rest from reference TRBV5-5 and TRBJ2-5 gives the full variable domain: DAGVTQSPTHLIKTRGQQVTLRCSPISGHKSVSWYQQVLGQGPQFIFQYYEKEERGRGNFPDRFSARQFPNYSSELNVNALLLGDSALYLCASSLGLAGNLRETQYFGPGTRLLVL.

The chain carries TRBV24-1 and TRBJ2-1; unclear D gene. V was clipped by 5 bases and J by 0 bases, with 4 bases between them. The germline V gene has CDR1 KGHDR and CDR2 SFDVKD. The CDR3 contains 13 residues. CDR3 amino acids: CATSVGSYNEQFF. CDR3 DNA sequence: TGTGCCACCAGTGTTGGCTCCTACAATGAGCAGTTCTTC.

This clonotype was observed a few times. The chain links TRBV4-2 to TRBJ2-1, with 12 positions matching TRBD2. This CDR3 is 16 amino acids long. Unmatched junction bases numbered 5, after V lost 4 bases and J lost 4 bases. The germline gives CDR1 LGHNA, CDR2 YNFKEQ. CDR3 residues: CASSRETSGGYNEQFF. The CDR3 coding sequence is TGTGCCAGCAGCCGAGAGACTAGCGGGGGATACAATGAGCAGTTCTTC.

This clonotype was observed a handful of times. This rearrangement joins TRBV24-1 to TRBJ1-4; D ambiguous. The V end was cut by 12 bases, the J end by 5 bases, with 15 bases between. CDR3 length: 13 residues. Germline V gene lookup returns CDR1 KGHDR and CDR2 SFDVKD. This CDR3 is CAVGGRPNEKLFF. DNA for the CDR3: TGTGCCGTCGGCGGCAGACCGAATGAAAAACTGTTTTTT.

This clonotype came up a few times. CDR3 sequence: CASSNTGGQETQYF. The CDR3, as DNA: TGTGCCAGCAGTAATACAGGGGGACAAGAGACCCAGTACTTC. The V call is TRBV12-3 or TRBV12-4, the J call TRBJ2-5; 8 bases match TRBD1. The V segment lost 5 bases and the J segment 2 bases; nucleotides outside the gene matches: 4. The CDR3 has 14 residues.

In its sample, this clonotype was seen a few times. CDR3 in amino acids: CATSRDAVADTQYF. DNA for the CDR3: TGTGCCACCAGCAGAGATGCAGTTGCAGATACGCAGTATTTT. The V gene is TRBV15, the J gene TRBJ2-3, with D unclear. CDR3 length: 14 amino acids. Germline values: CDR1 LNHNV, CDR2 YYDKDF (reference sequence). V lost 0 bases to trimming and J lost 4 bases, with 8 bases between them. Filled out from reference TRBV15 and TRBJ2-3, the complete variable domain reads DAMVIQNPRYQVTQFGKPVTLSCSQTLNHNVMYWYQQKSSQAPKLLFHYYDKDFNNEADTPDNFQSRRPNTSFCFLDIRSPGLGDTAMYLCATSRDAVADTQYFGPGTRLTVL.

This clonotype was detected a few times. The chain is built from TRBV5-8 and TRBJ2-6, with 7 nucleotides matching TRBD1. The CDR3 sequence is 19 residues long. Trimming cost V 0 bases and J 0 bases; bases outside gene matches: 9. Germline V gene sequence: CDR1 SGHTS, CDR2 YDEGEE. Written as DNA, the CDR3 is TGTGCCAGCAGCTTGGATCCCGGGACAGTCGACTCTGGGGCCAACGTCCTGACTTTC. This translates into CASSLDPGTVDSGANVLTF. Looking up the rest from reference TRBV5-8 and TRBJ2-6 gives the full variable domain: EAGVTQSPTHLIKTRGQQATLRCSPISGHTSVYWYQQALGLGLQFLLWYDEGEERNRGNFPPRFSGRQFPNYSSELNVNALELEDSALYLCASSLDPGTVDSGANVLTFGAGSRLTVL.

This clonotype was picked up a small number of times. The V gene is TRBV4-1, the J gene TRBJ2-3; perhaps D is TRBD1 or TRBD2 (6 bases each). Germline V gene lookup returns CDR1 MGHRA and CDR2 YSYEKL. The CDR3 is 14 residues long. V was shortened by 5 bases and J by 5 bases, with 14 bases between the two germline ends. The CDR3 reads CASSTRGPGDTQYF. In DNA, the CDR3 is TGCGCCAGCAGCACCCGGGGGCCCGGAGATACGCAGTATTTT.

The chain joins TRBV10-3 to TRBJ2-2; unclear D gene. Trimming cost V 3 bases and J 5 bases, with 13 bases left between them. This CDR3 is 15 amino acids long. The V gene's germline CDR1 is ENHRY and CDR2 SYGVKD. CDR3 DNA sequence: TGTGCCATCAGTGATGGTAGCCGGTGGACCGGGGAGCTGTTTTTT. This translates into CAISDGSRWTGELFF.

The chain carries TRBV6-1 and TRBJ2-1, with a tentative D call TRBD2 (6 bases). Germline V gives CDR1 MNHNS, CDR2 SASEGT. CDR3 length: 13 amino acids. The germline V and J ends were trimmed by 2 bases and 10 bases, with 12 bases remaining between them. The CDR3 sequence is CASSEMAGNEQFF. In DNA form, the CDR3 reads TGTGCCAGCAGTGAAATGGCGGGGAACGAGCAGTTCTTC.

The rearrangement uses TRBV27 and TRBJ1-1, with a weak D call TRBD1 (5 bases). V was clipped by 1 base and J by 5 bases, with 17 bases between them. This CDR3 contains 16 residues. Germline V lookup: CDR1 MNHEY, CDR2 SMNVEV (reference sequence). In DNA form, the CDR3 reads TGTGCCAGCAGTTTATACCCCGACAGTTGGAGGACTGAAGCTTTCTTT. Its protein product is CASSLYPDSWRTEAFF.

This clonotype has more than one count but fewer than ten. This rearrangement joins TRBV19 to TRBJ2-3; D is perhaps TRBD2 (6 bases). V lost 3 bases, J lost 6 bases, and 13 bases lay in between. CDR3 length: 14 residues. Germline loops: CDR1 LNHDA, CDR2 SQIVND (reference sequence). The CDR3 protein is CASSMDSGRDTQYF. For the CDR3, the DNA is TGTGCCAGTAGTATGGATTCAGGGAGGGATACGCAGTATTTT. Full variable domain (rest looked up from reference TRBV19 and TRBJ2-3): DGGITQSPKYLFRKEGQNVTLSCEQNLNHDAMYWYRQDPGQGLRLIYYSQIVNDFQKGDIAEGYSVSREKKESFPLTVTSAQKNPTAFYLCASSMDSGRDTQYFGPGTRLTVL.

The CDR3 DNA reads TGTGCCAGCAGCTTAGCAGGGTTTGGAAACACCATATATTTT. It is translated as CASSLAGFGNTIYF. The J gene is TRBJ1-3, the V gene TRBV7-2; D uncertain. This CDR3 contains 14 residues. Trimming took 0 bases from V and 3 from J, leaving 6 bases between them. Germline V gene lookup returns CDR1 SGHTA and CDR2 FQGNSA.

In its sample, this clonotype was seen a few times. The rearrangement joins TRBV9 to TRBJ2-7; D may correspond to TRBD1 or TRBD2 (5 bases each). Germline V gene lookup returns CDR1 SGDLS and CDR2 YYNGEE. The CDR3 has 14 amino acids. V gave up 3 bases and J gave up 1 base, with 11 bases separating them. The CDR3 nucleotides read TGTGCCAGCAGCGGCGGGCAGGGTTCCTACGAGCAGTACTTC. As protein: CASSGGQGSYEQYF.